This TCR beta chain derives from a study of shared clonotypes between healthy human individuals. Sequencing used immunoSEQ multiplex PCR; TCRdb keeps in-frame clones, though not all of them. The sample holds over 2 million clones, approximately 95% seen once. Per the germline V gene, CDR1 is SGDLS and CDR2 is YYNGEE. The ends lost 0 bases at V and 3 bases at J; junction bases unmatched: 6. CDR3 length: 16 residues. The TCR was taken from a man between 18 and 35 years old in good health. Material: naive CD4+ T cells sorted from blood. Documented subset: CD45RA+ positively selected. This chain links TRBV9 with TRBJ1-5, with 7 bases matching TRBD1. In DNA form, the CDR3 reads TGTGCCAGCAGCGTAGTTGGCAGGGGGGACAATCAGCCCCAGCATTTT. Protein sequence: CASSVVGRGDNQPQHF.